The clone carrying this T cell receptor beta chain came up once. Assay used: immunoSEQ multiplex PCR; TCRdb lists only in-frame clones, some missing. This table holds over 100,000 clones, about four fifths found once. CDR3 length equals 20 residues. Germline V gene sequence: CDR1 SGHRS, CDR2 YFSETQ. V shed 0 bases, J shed 1 base, and the junction held 13 bases outside the gene matches. This record belongs to a study of blood T cell repertoires in COVID-19. On the study more broadly: COVID-19 samples from acute and convalescent phases originated in the United States, Italy and Spain.

The sequenced sample consisted of peripheral blood. The TCR sequence derives from a human donor in a cohort sampled during active COVID-19. This chain connects TRBV5-1 to TRBJ1-1, with TRBD1 matching over 12 bases. CDR3 DNA: TGCGCCAGCAGCTTGGTTTCGCCCATAGGGACAGGGGGCTGGAACACTGAAGCTTTCTTT. Protein: CASSLVSPIGTGGWNTEAFF.